This record looks at one T cell receptor beta chain sequence and its context. What antigen it recognizes has not been identified. No clone much larger than this one lies a single base away; base qualities are absent. V trim: 1 base; J trim: 4 bases; unmatched bases: 14. Taken from cysteine to phenylalanine, the CDR3 has 18 residues. This entry keeps only the CDR3 DNA: 54 bases, framed from base 1. The germline V gene specifies MGHRA as CDR1 and YSYEKL as CDR2. Library preparation used RACE. Sequenced on a NextSeq 500. During library preparation, unique molecular identifiers were attached to individual cDNA molecules so that TCRs could be counted in a quantitative, reproducible way. From each blood RNA sample, both TCR alpha and TCR beta chains were sequenced. The study's processing was this. Samples had a median of around 92,000 TCRs, with a range from roughly 23,224 to 700,000. The Decombinator software suite was used to annotate V, J and CDR3 in the TCR reads. Every sample was subsampled to the same number of TCRs (28,000) for the PS versus PT1 abundance plots. Expanded TCRs were defined as absent before sensitization and observed at least eight times at the 2-week time point. TCRdb's own reprocessing of the public reads used fastp at Q25 and MiXCR and kept productive beta chains. Here each entry gathers all rows of one CDR3 protein and keeps the most common genes and DNA. TCRdb's processing, not the authors', yielded these V and J calls. A total of more than 150,000 distinct CDR3 sequences appear in this sample, about 22% of them only once. The ten most abundant clones make up 2% to 3% of the sample.

The source of the sample is a study of human T cells and chemical hapten exposure (TCRdb year 2021). As for the study more broadly: For sensitization, 2% DPC in acetone was applied to a roughly 2 cm by roughly 2 cm area of upper inner arm skin. Throughout the study period of 20 to 30 weeks, patients also received therapeutic DPC doses to the scalp every week. Patch testing was performed on the upper back with Finn chambers containing 0.01% DPC, and the patch tests were scored after 6 days according to International Contact Dermatitis Research Group standards. Alopecia areata with under or over 50% scalp involvement, alopecia totalis and alopecia universalis were represented in the patient cohort, which was mostly female. Libraries were combined into a pool for sequencing, and differences in TCR yield between samples came mainly from small differences in library volumes within the pool. The study tracked peripheral blood TCR repertoire changes in vivo during primary and secondary sensitization to the hapten diphenylcyclopropenone (DPC) in alopecia patients. Patient blood was sampled pre-sensitization (week 0) and at 2, 6 and about 24 weeks after DPC sensitization. Blood for TCR sequencing was provided by twenty-nine alopecia patients at one to four time points (pre-sensitization, 2, 6 and 24 weeks).

The label giving this sample's time point can be read as: patch test 3, about 24 weeks after DPC sensitization. The sample's treatment or condition label is to be understood as: therapeutic diphenylcyclopropenone sensitization with weekly scalp DPC. At each patch-test visit, blood was drawn before the patch test was applied. To be eligible, patients had to be aged 18 to 70, diagnosed with alopecia and judged suitable for DPC therapy, while pregnant patients were excluded. Unfractionated whole blood was collected in Tempus Blood RNA tubes, and total RNA was extracted from that blood. Study-wide findings and limitations: Repeated subsampling changed both the strength of the expansion versus patch-test correlation and the threshold at which the correlation became significant. Significantly more large CDR3 similarity clusters were formed by expanded TCRs than by pre-sensitization or healthy control sets, consistent with antigen-driven responses. DPC sensitization did not change the number of TCRs with a frequency above 1 in 1000, and there was no evidence of changes in global repertoire structure. The number of PT1 expanded TCRs positively correlated with patch test score, significant at thresholds 8, 16 and 32 but not 4. Because all patients had alopecia, a presumed autoimmune disease, the immune response of the patients might differ from that of healthy individuals.

This TCR was recovered from a middle-aged woman with alopecia areata. Some clones in this sample may be carry-over from other donors' samples. The receptor chain draws on TRBV4-1 and TRBJ1-2; the central 8 bases match TRBD1. Sequenced material: whole blood, taken in connection with sensitization to the hapten diphenylcyclopropenone (DPC). The CDR3 corresponds to CASSQVTRTGTPTYGYTF. The bases are TGCGCCAGCAGCCAAGTAACGAGGACAGGGACCCCCACCTATGGCTACACCTTC.